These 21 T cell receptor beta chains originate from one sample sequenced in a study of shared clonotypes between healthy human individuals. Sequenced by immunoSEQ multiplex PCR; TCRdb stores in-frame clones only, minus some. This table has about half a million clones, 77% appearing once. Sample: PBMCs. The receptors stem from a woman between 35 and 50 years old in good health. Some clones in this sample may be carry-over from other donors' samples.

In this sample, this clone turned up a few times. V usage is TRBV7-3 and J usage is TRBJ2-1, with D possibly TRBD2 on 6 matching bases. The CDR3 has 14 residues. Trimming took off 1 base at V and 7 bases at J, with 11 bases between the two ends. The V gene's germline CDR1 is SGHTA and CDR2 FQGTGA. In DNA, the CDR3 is TGTGCCAGCAGCTTAATGGGGGGAGGTAATGAGCAGTTCTTC. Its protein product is CASSLMGGGNEQFF.

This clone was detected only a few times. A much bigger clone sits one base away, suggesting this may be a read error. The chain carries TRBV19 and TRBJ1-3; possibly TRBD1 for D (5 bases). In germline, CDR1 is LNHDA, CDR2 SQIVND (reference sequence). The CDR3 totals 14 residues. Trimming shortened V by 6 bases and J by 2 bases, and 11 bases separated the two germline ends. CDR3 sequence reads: CASSIRVPGNTIYF. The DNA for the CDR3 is TGTGCCAGTAGCATCAGGGTCCCTGGAAACACCATATATTTT.

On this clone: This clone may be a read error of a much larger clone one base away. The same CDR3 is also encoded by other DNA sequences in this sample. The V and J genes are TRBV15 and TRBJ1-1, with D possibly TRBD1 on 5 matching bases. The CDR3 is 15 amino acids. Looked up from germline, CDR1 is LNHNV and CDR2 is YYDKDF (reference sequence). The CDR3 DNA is TGCGCCACCAGCAGAGGGCCCAGGGAAAACACTGAAGCTTTCTTT. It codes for CATSRGPRENTEAFF.

CDR3 protein: CASSNNQPQHF. The CDR3 DNA reads TGTGCCAGCAGTAACAATCAGCCCCAGCATTTT. This chain uses TRBV28 with TRBJ1-5; D unclear. Germline V gives CDR1 MDHEN, CDR2 SYDVKM. This CDR3 has 11 amino acids. Trimming stripped 5 bases from V and 3 bases from J, with 2 bases between.

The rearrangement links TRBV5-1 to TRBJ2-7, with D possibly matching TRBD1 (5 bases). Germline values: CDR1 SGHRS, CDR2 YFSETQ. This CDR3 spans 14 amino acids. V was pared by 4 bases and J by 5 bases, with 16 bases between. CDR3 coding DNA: TGCGCCAGCAGCACCGAAGCGACAGAAAACGAGCAGTACTTC. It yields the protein CASSTEATENEQYF.

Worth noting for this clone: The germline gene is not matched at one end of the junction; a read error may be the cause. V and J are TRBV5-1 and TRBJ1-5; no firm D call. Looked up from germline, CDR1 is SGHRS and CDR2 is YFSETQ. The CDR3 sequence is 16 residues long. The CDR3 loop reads CASSQHLRTSDQPQHF. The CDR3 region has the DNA TGCGCCAGCAGCCAACACCTCCGGACTAGCGATCAGCCCCAGCATTTT.

The CDR3 spells CASSLSLAGGSYNEQFF. The CDR3 DNA reads TGCGCCAGCAGCTTATCACTAGCGGGAGGGTCCTACAATGAGCAGTTCTTC. The rearrangement joins TRBV5-1 to TRBJ2-1, with 13 positions matching TRBD2. Germline lookup yields CDR1 SGHRS and CDR2 YFSETQ. After removal of 2 bases from V and 1 base from J, the junction contained 3 bases not matched to a gene. The CDR3 loop spans 17 amino acids.

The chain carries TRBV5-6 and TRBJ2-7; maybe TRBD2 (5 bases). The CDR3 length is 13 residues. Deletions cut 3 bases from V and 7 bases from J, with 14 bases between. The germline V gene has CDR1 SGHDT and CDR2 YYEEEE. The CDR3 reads CASSSGHPGEQYF. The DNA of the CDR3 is TGTGCCAGCAGCTCTGGCCACCCGGGAGAGCAGTACTTC.

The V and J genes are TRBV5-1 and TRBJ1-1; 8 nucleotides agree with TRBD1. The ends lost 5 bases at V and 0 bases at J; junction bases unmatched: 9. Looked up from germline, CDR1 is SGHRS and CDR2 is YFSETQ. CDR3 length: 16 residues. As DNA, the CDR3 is TGCGCCAGCAGGGCCGGGACAGGACTCATGAACACTGAAGCTTTCTTT. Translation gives CASRAGTGLMNTEAFF.

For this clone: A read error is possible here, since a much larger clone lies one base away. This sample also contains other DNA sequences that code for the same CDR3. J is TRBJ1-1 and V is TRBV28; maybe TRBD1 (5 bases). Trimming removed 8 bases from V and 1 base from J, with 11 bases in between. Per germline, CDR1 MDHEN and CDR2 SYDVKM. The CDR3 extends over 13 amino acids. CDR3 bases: TGTGCCAGCCGAGACCAGGGGAACACTGAAGCTTTCTTT. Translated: CASRDQGNTEAFF. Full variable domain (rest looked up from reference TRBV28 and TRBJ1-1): DVKVTQSSRYLVKRTGEKVFLECVQDMDHENMFWYRQDPGLGLRLIYFSYDVKMKEKGDIPEGYSVSREKKERFSLILESASTNQTSMYLCASRDQGNTEAFFGQGTRLTVV.

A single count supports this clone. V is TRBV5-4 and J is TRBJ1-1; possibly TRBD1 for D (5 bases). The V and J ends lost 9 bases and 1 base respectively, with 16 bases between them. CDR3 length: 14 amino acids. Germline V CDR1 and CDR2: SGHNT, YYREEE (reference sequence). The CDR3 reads CATAPGIGNTEAFF. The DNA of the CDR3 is TGTGCCACCGCCCCAGGGATAGGGAACACTGAAGCTTTCTTT.

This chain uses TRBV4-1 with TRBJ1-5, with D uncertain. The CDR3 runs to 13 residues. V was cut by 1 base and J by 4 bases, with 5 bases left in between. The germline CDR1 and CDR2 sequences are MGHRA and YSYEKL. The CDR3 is CASSQGLNQPQHF. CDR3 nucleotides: TGCGCCAGCAGCCAAGGTTTGAATCAGCCCCAGCATTTT.

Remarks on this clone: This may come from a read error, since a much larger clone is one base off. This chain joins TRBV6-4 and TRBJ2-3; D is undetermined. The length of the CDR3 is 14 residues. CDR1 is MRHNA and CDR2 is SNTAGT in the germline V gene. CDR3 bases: TGTGCCAGCAGTGAGACCGGGCCCACAGATACGCAGTGTTTT. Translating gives CASSETGPTDTQCF.

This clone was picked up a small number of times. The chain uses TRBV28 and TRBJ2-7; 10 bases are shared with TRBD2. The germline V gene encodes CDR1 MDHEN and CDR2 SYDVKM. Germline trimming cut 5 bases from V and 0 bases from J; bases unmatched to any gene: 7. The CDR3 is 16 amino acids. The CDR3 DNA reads TGTGCCAGCAGTGCTAGCGGGAGTTACTCCTCCTACGAGCAGTACTTC. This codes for CASSASGSYSSYEQYF. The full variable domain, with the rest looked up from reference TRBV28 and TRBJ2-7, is DVKVTQSSRYLVKRTGEKVFLECVQDMDHENMFWYRQDPGLGLRLIYFSYDVKMKEKGDIPEGYSVSREKKERFSLILESASTNQTSMYLCASSASGSYSSYEQYFGPGTRLTVT.

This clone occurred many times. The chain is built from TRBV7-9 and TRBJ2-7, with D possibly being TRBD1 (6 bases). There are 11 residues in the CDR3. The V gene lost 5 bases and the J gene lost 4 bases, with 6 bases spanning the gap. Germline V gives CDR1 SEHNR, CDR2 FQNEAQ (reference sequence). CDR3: CASSGQYEQYF. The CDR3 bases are TGTGCCAGCAGCGGACAGTACGAGCAGTACTTC.

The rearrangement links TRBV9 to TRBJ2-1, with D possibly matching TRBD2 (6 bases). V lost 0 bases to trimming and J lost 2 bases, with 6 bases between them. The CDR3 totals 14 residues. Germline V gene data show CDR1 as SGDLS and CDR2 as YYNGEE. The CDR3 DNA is TGTGCCAGCAGCGTAGGGACTACCTACAATGAGCAGTTCTTC. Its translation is CASSVGTTYNEQFF.

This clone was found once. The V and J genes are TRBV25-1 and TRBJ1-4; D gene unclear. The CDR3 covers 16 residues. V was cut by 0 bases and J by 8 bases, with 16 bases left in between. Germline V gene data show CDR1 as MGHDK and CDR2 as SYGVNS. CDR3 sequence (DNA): TGTGCCAGCAGTGAATATCTGGGCGCGGGCGAAGAAAAACTGTTTTTT. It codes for CASSEYLGAGEEKLFF. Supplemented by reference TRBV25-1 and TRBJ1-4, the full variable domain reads EADIYQTPRYLVIGTGKKITLECSQTMGHDKMYWYQQDPGMELHLIHYSYGVNSTEKGDLSSESTVSRIRTEHFPLTLESARPSHTSQYLCASSEYLGAGEEKLFFGSGTQLSVL.

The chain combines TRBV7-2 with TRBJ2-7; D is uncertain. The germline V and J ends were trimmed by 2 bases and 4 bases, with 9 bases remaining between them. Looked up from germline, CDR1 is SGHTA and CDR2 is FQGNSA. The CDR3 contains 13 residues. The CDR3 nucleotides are TGTGCCAGCAGCTTAAGAAAGAGTTACGAGCAGTACTTC. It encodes CASSLRKSYEQYF.

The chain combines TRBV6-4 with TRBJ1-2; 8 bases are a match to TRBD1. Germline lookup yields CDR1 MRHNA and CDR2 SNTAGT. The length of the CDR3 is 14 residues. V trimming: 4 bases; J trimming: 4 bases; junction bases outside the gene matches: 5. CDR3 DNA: TGTGCCAGCAGTGCAGGGGGCGCGGGCTATGGCTACACCTTC. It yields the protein CASSAGGAGYGYTF.

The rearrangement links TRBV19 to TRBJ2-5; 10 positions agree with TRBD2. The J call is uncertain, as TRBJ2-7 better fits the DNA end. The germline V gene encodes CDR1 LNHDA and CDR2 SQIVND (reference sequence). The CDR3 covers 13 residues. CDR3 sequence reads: CASSGLASYEQYF. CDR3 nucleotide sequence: TGTGCCAGCTCGGGACTAGCGAGCTACGAGCAGTACTTC.

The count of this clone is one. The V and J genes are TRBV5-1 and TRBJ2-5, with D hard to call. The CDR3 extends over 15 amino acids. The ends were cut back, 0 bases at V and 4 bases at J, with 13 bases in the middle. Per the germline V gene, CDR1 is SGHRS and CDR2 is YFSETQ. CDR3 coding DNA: TGCGCCAGCAGCTTGGGGTTTACCCCGGGAGAGACCCAGTACTTC. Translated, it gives CASSLGFTPGETQYF. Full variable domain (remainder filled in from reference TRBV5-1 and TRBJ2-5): KAGVTQTPRYLIKTRGQQVTLSCSPISGHRSVSWYQQTPGQGLQFLFEYFSETQRNKGNFPGRFSGRQFSNSRSEMNVSTLELGDSALYLCASSLGFTPGETQYFGPGTRLLVL.